This T cell receptor (beta chain) is drawn from a study of vaccination effects on CD4 cells after COVID-19. Losses at the gene ends were 3 bases for V and 1 base for J; bases not matched to a gene: 5. Germline CDR1 reads SQVTM; CDR2 reads ANQGSEA. This CDR3 contains 16 residues. The table came from immunoSEQ multiplex PCR; TCRdb's copy has only in-frame clones and leaves some out. In the table there are about 73,000 clones, 60% to 85% of which are singletons. About this clone itself: Its antigen is currently unknown.

CD4+ T cells specific for antigen were expanded with viral peptide pools by the ViraFEST assay before sequencing. Subsequent to a culture period of around eleven days, CD4+ T cells were isolated. Absence of prior SARS-CoV-2 infection characterized the vaccine recipients, who showed negative nucleocapsid antibodies. Researchers reported culturing over 1.5 million PBMC in each well, adding 8 to 10 IU/ml IL-2 and roughly 10 ug/ml peptides. The sample was CD4+ T cells from PBMCs cultured with SARS-CoV-2 spike peptides, taken before COVID-19 vaccination. The rearrangement uses TRBV29-1 and TRBJ2-3; 12 positions match TRBD2. The TCR originated in a human donor who received a COVID-19 vaccine. Written as DNA, the CDR3 is TGCAGCGTTGACCAACGGACTAGCGGGGGCACAGATACGCAGTATTTT. It codes for CSVDQRTSGGTDTQYF.